This T cell receptor beta chain was found in a study of technical replicates of blood from several donors. The method was immunoSEQ multiplex PCR; TCRdb's version includes in-frame clones alone and lacks a portion of them. The sample lists under 95,000 clones; about 94% were seen once. Per germline, CDR1 WSHSY and CDR2 SAAADI. Trimming removed 6 bases from V and 5 bases from J; junction bases left unmatched: 16. The CDR3 consists of 17 residues. This clone was seen just once. The clonotype was recovered from a human donor in good health. The sample comprised T cells isolated from PBMCs. V usage is TRBV10-2 and J usage is TRBJ2-7, with 10 positions matching TRBD1. CDR3 nucleotide sequence: TGCGCCAGCAGGAGACTTGGGTTAGGGACAGGGGATGACGAGCAGTACTTC. This translates into CASRRLGLGTGDDEQYF.